The 27 T cell receptor beta chains listed next were all sequenced from one sample in a study of T cell responses to AZD1222 COVID-19 vaccine (dated by TCRdb to 2020 to 2022). The sample's time point label, decoded: baseline before first vaccination. The method was the immunoSEQ multiplex PCR assay. The table was pulled from immuneACCESS by TCRdb, which kept in-frame rearrangements only. Such tables lose some clones; where checked, under half of the loss comes from unresolved V genes, and the rest has no known cause. Within this sample are roughly 130,000 clones, with around 84% of them counted one time only. More than 10% of the sample rests with the top ten. Here the sequenced sample was peripheral blood, taken on day 0 of AZD1222 vaccination. The receptor source for this set is an adult in good health.

The J gene is TRBJ2-3, the V gene TRBV11-2, with 12 positions matching TRBD1. V gave up 3 bases and J gave up 5 bases; unmatched junction bases: 12. The CDR3 extends over 18 amino acids. The germline V gene has CDR1 SGHAT and CDR2 FQNNGV. CDR3 sequence: CASSLAPGQGAEVDTQYF. DNA of the CDR3: TGTGCCAGCAGCTTGGCCCCGGGACAGGGGGCAGAAGTAGATACGCAGTATTTT.

J is TRBJ1-2 and V is TRBV29-1; TRBD1 matches 7 bases. Trimming removed 5 bases from V and 2 bases from J; junction bases left unmatched: 17. Per germline, CDR1 SQVTM and CDR2 ANQGSEA. This CDR3 has 17 residues. The DNA for the CDR3 is TGCAGCGTTCCGTTGGTTGAGGGGGCCGTTTTAAACTATGGCTACACCTTC. Its protein product is CSVPLVEGAVLNYGYTF.

The chain couples TRBV11-1 to TRBJ1-2; no definite D call. The CDR3 extends over 12 amino acids. Germline CDR1 SGHAT, CDR2 FQDESV (reference sequence). V was cut by 1 base and J by 9 bases, with 9 bases left in between. CDR3 sequence: CASSLDGRRYTF. The CDR3 DNA follows: TGTGCCAGCAGCTTAGACGGGCGGCGCTACACCTTC.

The chain links TRBV5-1 to TRBJ1-1; 9 bases align to TRBD1. CDR3 size: 15 residues. Germline V lookup: CDR1 SGHRS, CDR2 YFSETQ. V dropped 2 bases and J dropped 4; count of bases not matched to a gene: 6. The DNA of the CDR3 is TGCGCCAGCAGCTTCACAGGGGGCGGGGGCACTGAAGCTTTCTTT. Protein product: CASSFTGGGGTEAFF.

This clone showed up just once. The chain recombines TRBV27 with TRBJ1-5; D is perhaps TRBD1 (6 bases). This CDR3 is 14 amino acids long. The germline V and J ends were trimmed by 2 bases and 6 bases, with 11 bases remaining between them. Germline V CDR1 and CDR2: MNHEY, SMNVEV (reference sequence). In nucleotides, the CDR3 is TGTGCCAGCAGTTTACCAGGGGTCGGTCAGCCCCAGCATTTT. Amino acid sequence: CASSLPGVGQPQHF.

The chain combines TRBV7-9 with TRBJ1-4, with TRBD1 as a possible D gene (5 bases). V was shortened by 5 bases and J by 4 bases, with 11 bases between the two germline ends. The CDR3 totals 14 residues. The germline V gene encodes CDR1 SEHNR and CDR2 FQNEAQ (reference sequence). The CDR3 sequence is CASSPGLLNEKLFF. The DNA of the CDR3 is TGTGCCAGCAGCCCGGGACTCCTTAATGAAAAACTGTTTTTT.

This chain connects TRBV4-1 to TRBJ2-1; 11 bases are a match to TRBD2. Per the germline V gene, CDR1 is MGHRA and CDR2 is YSYEKL. CDR3 size: 16 residues. The trim removed 2 bases at V and 6 bases at J, leaving 6 bases unmatched. The CDR3 nucleotides read TGCGCCAGCAGCCAACCACTAGCGGGAGTAAGCAATGAGCAGTTCTTC. Protein: CASSQPLAGVSNEQFF.

Comments on this clone: Mismatch with germline at one junction end may stem from a read error. This sequence joins TRBV6-2 or TRBV6-3 and TRBJ1-5, with unresolved D. The germline CDR1 and CDR2 sequences are MNHEY and SVGEGT. The CDR3 extends over 14 amino acids. The CDR3 region has the DNA TGTGCCAGCAGTTACTCGGGGAGGAATCGGCCCCAGCATTTT. Its protein is CASSYSGRNRPQHF.

The chain carries TRBV19 and TRBJ1-5, with TRBD1 matching 9 bases. V trimming: 7 bases; J trimming: 8 bases; junction bases outside the gene matches: 12. CDR3 length: 15 amino acids. Per the germline V gene, CDR1 is LNHDA and CDR2 is SQIVND (reference sequence). CDR3 nucleotides: TGTGCCAGTAATGACTACAGGGGGCGCGGGGAGCCCCAGCATTTT. Translated, it gives CASNDYRGRGEPQHF.

The genes are TRBV19 and TRBJ1-5; 8 bases fit TRBD1. The V gene's germline CDR1 is LNHDA and CDR2 SQIVND (reference sequence). The CDR3 length is 15 residues. Trimming cost V 1 base and J 2 bases; bases outside gene matches: 1. CDR3 amino acids: CASSIVTGGNQPQHF. The CDR3 DNA reads as TGTGCCAGTAGTATAGTGACAGGGGGCAATCAGCCCCAGCATTTT.

This chain joins TRBV27 and TRBJ2-1, with a possible D match to TRBD2 (5 bases). Germline CDR1 is MNHEY and CDR2 is SMNVEV (reference sequence). V was clipped by 5 bases and J by 8 bases, with 13 bases between them. The CDR3 loop spans 13 amino acids. Written as DNA, the CDR3 is TGTGCCAGCAGTCCACGAACGGGGTATGAGCAGTTCTTC. It is translated as CASSPRTGYEQFF.

This clone came up once. The chain employs TRBV29-1 and TRBJ2-1; 9 bases match TRBD1. Germline loops: CDR1 SQVTM, CDR2 ANQGSEA. CDR3 length: 13 residues. Trimming at V came to 4 bases and at J to 5 bases, leaving 3 bases not matched to a gene. CDR3: CSVVGQGHNEQFF. The CDR3 nucleotides are TGCAGCGTTGTGGGACAGGGCCACAATGAGCAGTTCTTC.

This clone came up once. The gene calls are TRBV5-6 and TRBJ1-1; 7 bases are shared with TRBD1. Trimming took 4 bases from V and 4 from J; bases not matched to a gene: 7. The CDR3 loop spans 14 amino acids. Germline V gene sequence: CDR1 SGHDT, CDR2 YYEEEE. The CDR3 is CASSATGMGTEAFF. The CDR3 DNA sequence: TGTGCCAGCAGCGCGACAGGGATGGGCACTGAAGCTTTCTTT.

V gene TRBV7-6 combines with J gene TRBJ2-1, with 8 positions matching TRBD2. The V gene end was trimmed by 0 bases and the J gene end by 6 bases; junction bases not matched to a gene: 10. CDR3 length equals 17 residues. The germline CDR1 and CDR2 sequences are SGHVS and FNYEAQ. The CDR3 is CASSLAAGGASGNEQFF. CDR3 sequence (DNA): TGTGCCAGCAGCTTAGCCGCCGGGGGGGCCTCTGGCAATGAGCAGTTCTTC. Variable domain in full (rest from reference TRBV7-6 and TRBJ2-1): GAGVSQSPRYKVTKRGQDVALRCDPISGHVSLYWYRQALGQGPEFLTYFNYEAQQDKSGLPNDRFSAERPEGSISTLTIQRTEQRDSAMYRCASSLAAGGASGNEQFFGPGTRLTVL.

This chain's CDR3 is CAINPGRNNSPLHF. The CDR3 bases are TGTGCCATCAATCCGGGACGGAATAATTCACCCCTCCACTTT. The gene calls are TRBV10-3 and TRBJ1-6, with TRBD1 as a possible D gene (5 bases). V lost 7 bases to trimming and J lost 5 bases, with 12 bases between them. The CDR3 is 14 amino acids. The germline CDR1 and CDR2 sequences are ENHRY and SYGVKD.

The rearrangement joins TRBV5-1 to TRBJ2-7, with D perhaps TRBD2 (5 bases). CDR1 is SGHRS and CDR2 is YFSETQ in the germline V gene. The CDR3 has 14 amino acids. V was clipped by 0 bases and J by 5 bases, with 12 bases between them. The CDR3 DNA sequence: TGCGCCAGCAGCTTGGAGGGAGTACGGAACGAGCAGTACTTC. Encoded protein: CASSLEGVRNEQYF.

The J gene is TRBJ1-5, the V gene TRBV21-1; the table's D gene call, TRBD1, was not cross checked with the DNA. TRBV21-1 is given as a pseudogene. This CDR3 comprises 17 residues. This CDR3 reads CASSKRTRDRGNQPQHF. In DNA form, the CDR3 reads TGTGCCAGCAGCAAAAGAACCCGGGACAGGGGCAATCAGCCCCAGCATTTT.

V usage is TRBV11-1 and J usage is TRBJ1-2; unclear D gene. Per the germline V gene, CDR1 is SGHAT and CDR2 is FQDESV (reference sequence). The CDR3 contains 14 residues. Between the trimmed V and J ends, which lost 0 bases and 2 bases, there was a span of 7 bases. The CDR3 reads CASSLADKNYGYTF. The CDR3 bases are TGTGCCAGCAGCTTAGCAGACAAAAACTATGGCTACACCTTC.

V gene TRBV19 combines with J gene TRBJ2-6; D assignment may be TRBD1 or TRBD2 (5 bases each). CDR1 LNHDA and CDR2 SQIVND come from the germline V gene (reference sequence). The CDR3 has 16 residues. The ends were cut back, 7 bases at V and 0 bases at J, with 13 bases in the middle. The CDR3 region has the DNA TGTGCCAGTACCCCCGGGGCGCCCTCTGGGGCCAACGTCCTGACTTTC. This encodes CASTPGAPSGANVLTF.

A single count supports this clone. The chain couples TRBV5-4 to TRBJ1-2; maybe TRBD1 (6 bases). The CDR3 sequence is 17 residues long. Trimming took 0 bases from V and 0 from J, leaving 15 bases between them. Germline CDR1 is SGHNT and CDR2 is YYREEE (reference sequence). CDR3 region: CASSLGDYTGTNYGYTF. CDR3 nucleotide sequence: TGTGCCAGCAGCTTGGGGGATTATACAGGGACTAACTATGGCTACACCTTC.

The chain recombines TRBV27 with TRBJ1-6, with 10 bases fitting TRBD1. Germline lookup yields CDR1 MNHEY and CDR2 SMNVEV (reference sequence). This CDR3 spans 16 amino acids. The V and J ends lost 2 bases and 7 bases, in that order; junction bases with no gene match: 5. The DNA of the CDR3 is TGTGCCAGCAGTTTAGGACAGGGGGTCTGGAATTCACCCCTCCACTTT. The encoded protein is CASSLGQGVWNSPLHF.

The J gene is TRBJ2-1, the V gene TRBV18, with 15 bases lining up with TRBD2. Germline V CDR1 and CDR2: KGHSH, LQKENI. The CDR3 runs 16 residues. Trimming at V came to 3 bases and at J to 8 bases, leaving 5 bases not matched to a gene. This chain's CDR3 is CASSPGLAGGIDEQFF. The CDR3 coding sequence is TGTGCCAGCTCACCCGGACTAGCGGGAGGGATCGATGAGCAGTTCTTC.

V usage is TRBV5-4 and J usage is TRBJ2-5, with 10 bases lining up with TRBD1. J gave up 6 bases and V 2 bases, and 4 bases lay outside the gene matches. Per the germline V gene, CDR1 is SGHNT and CDR2 is YYREEE (reference sequence). The CDR3 length is 14 residues. The CDR3 DNA reads as TGTGCCAGCAGCTTCCGGGACAGGGGAAAGACCCAGTACTTC. Amino acid sequence: CASSFRDRGKTQYF.

This clone was picked up one time. The chain links TRBV6-1 to TRBJ2-2, with D perhaps TRBD2 (6 bases). Trimming removed 7 bases from V and 2 bases from J, with 11 bases in between. Germline CDR1 MNHNS, CDR2 SASEGT. This CDR3 region has 14 residues. DNA of the CDR3: TGTGCCAGCATCCTCGGGACTAACACCGGGGAGCTGTTTTTT. It is translated as CASILGTNTGELFF.

V gene TRBV4-2 combines with J gene TRBJ2-7; 7 bases map to TRBD2. The trim removed 0 bases at V and 3 bases at J, leaving 11 bases unmatched. Per germline, CDR1 LGHNA and CDR2 YNFKEQ. The CDR3 contains 17 residues. For the CDR3, the DNA is TGTGCCAGCAGCCAAGATGGGCTTCCGGGAGGAGTCTACGAGCAGTACTTC. It codes for CASSQDGLPGGVYEQYF.

The V call is TRBV19, the J call TRBJ2-1; D may be TRBD2 (6 bases). This CDR3 is 13 amino acids long. V was clipped by 3 bases and J by 4 bases, with 7 bases between them. Germline loops: CDR1 LNHDA, CDR2 SQIVND (reference sequence). The CDR3 region is CASSMGGYNEQFF. The DNA for the CDR3 is TGTGCCAGTAGTATGGGGGGTTACAATGAGCAGTTCTTC.

The gene calls are TRBV4-2 and TRBJ2-7; D might be TRBD2 (6 bases). In germline, CDR1 is LGHNA, CDR2 YNFKEQ. The CDR3 length is 15 residues. Trimming pared 3 bases from V and 0 bases from J, leaving 12 bases between. The DNA of the CDR3 is TGTGCCAGCAGCCACCGGGACTCGATCTCCTACGAGCAGTACTTC. Amino acids: CASSHRDSISYEQYF.